This T cell receptor (beta chain) is from a study of long-term antiretroviral therapy in people with HIV. V was trimmed by 5 bases and J by 2 bases, leaving 9 bases between them. Germline-derived CDR1 and CDR2 are SGHAT and FQNNGV. The CDR3 is made up of 14 amino acids. Researchers report immunoSEQ v3.0 was run at survey level. Clones were read by immunoSEQ multiplex PCR, and TCRdb kept only the in-frame ones, dropping some. The profile shows 15,000 to 20,000 clones, around four fifths of them singletons. The sample was unsorted PBMCs, taken less than 2.2 years before starting antiretroviral therapy. This chain uses TRBV11-2 with TRBJ2-2; D uncertain. The sequence was collected from a man aged 30 to 39 with HIV. CDR3 sequence reads: CASSLSYNTGELFF. CDR3 coding DNA: TGTGCCAGCAGCCTAAGTTATAACACCGGGGAGCTGTTTTTT.